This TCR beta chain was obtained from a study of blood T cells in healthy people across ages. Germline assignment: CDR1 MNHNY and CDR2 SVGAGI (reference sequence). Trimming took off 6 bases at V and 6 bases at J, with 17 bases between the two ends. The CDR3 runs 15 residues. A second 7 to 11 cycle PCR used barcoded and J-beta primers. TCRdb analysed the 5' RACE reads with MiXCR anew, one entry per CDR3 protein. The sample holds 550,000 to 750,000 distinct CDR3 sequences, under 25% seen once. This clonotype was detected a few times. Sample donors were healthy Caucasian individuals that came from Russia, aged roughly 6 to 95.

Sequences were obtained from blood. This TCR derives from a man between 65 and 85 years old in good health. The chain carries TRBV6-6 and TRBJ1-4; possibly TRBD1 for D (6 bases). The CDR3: CASSGRLRGDEKLFF. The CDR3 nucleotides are TGTGCCAGCAGCGGACGTCTAAGGGGGGATGAAAAACTGTTTTTT.